One T cell receptor beta chain is described in this entry. Its antigen remains unidentified. The CDR3 spans 16 residues. Germline CDR1 reads MNHEY; CDR2 reads SVGAGI. V shed 0 bases and J shed 2 bases, with 10 bases lying between them. These data originate in a study of shared clonotypes between healthy human individuals. Overall study findings and caveats: As a rule, naive subsets had a larger estimated richness than memory subsets.

The data were produced by immunoSEQ multiplex PCR, yet TCRdb's version contains in-frame clones alone and is incomplete. The table has about a million clones, approximately 80% seen once. This receptor was obtained from a man aged 18-30 years in good health. Some clones in this sample may be carry-over from other donors' samples. V is TRBV6-5 and J is TRBJ2-2; D ambiguous. The sample consisted of memory CD4+ T cells from PBMCs. Regarding subset: CD45RA-negative fraction. In DNA, the CDR3 is TGTGCCAGCAGTTACTCGAGGCCAGTCAACACCGGGGAGCTGTTTTTT. Translation gives CASSYSRPVNTGELFF.